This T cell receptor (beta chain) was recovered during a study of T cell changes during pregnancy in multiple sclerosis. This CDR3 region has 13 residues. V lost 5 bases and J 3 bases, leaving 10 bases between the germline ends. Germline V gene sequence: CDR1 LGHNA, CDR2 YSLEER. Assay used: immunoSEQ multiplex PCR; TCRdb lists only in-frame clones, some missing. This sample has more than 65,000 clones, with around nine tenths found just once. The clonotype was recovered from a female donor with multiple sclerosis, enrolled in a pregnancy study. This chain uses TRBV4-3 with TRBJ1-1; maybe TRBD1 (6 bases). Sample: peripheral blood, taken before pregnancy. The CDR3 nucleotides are TGCGCCAGCAGCGGGGACACCGACACTGAAGCTTTCTTT. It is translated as CASSGDTDTEAFF.